These 12 T cell receptor beta chains share one sample of origin, sequenced in a study of technical replicates of blood from a few donors. Using immunoSEQ multiplex PCR, the repertoire was profiled, and TCRdb retains in-frame clones only, with some absent. The sample carries fewer than 95,000 clones, around 94% recorded once. Sample: T cells isolated from PBMCs. The source of these receptors is a human donor in good health.

The chain links TRBV19 to TRBJ2-5; 9 positions agree with TRBD1. V lost 5 bases, J lost 2 bases, and 6 bases stayed unmatched. Per the germline V gene, CDR1 is LNHDA and CDR2 is SQIVND (reference sequence). The CDR3 runs to 15 residues. The CDR3 reads CASSEGQGSQETQYF. In nucleotides, the CDR3 is TGTGCCAGTAGTGAAGGACAGGGGTCACAAGAGACCCAGTACTTC.

V usage is TRBV6-6 and J usage is TRBJ2-7; 7 bases are a match to TRBD1. This CDR3 comprises 12 residues. V shed 10 bases and J 3 bases; nucleotides not matched to a gene: 6. In germline, CDR1 is MNHNY, CDR2 SVGAGI (reference sequence). CDR3 sequence (DNA): TGTGCCACTACAGGGGATCGCTACGAGCAGTACTTC. It is translated as CATTGDRYEQYF.

This chain joins TRBV5-1 and TRBJ2-1; TRBD1 might be the D (6 bases). Trimming took off 4 bases at V and 7 bases at J, with 18 bases between the two ends. Germline V gives CDR1 SGHRS, CDR2 YFSETQ. The CDR3 spans 15 residues. DNA of the CDR3: TGCGCCAGCAGCATGCGACAGGCAAGGTCGAATGAGCAGTTCTTC. This encodes CASSMRQARSNEQFF.

The CDR3 loop is CASSQRSGRGKYF. For the CDR3, the DNA is TGTGCCAGCAGCCAAAGATCGGGCAGGGGAAAGTACTTC. The chain combines TRBV11-2 with TRBJ2-7, with a weak D call TRBD1 (6 bases). Germline loops: CDR1 SGHAT, CDR2 FQNNGV. V shed 5 bases and J shed 11 bases, with 19 bases lying between them. This CDR3 has 13 residues.

The chain links TRBV11-1 to TRBJ1-4; a weak D match, TRBD1 (5 bases). The V gene lost 4 bases and the J gene lost 0 bases, with 6 bases spanning the gap. The CDR3 is made up of 14 amino acids. Germline CDR1 is SGHAT and CDR2 is FQDESV (reference sequence). Here the CDR3 DNA reads TGTGCCAGCAGCTGGGGCGCAACTAATGAAAAACTGTTTTTT. Translating it yields CASSWGATNEKLFF.

The rearrangement links TRBV27 to TRBJ1-5; no clear D gene. The CDR3 has 15 residues. Trimming removed 8 bases from V and 2 bases from J, with 16 bases in between. Looked up from germline, CDR1 is MNHEY and CDR2 is SMNVEV (reference sequence). The DNA for the CDR3 is TGTGCCAGCGGGCCTCCCTCGGTAGGCAATCAGCCCCAGCATTTT. Protein: CASGPPSVGNQPQHF.

The genes are TRBV6-1 and TRBJ2-1; TRBD2 agrees at 8 bases. Per germline, CDR1 MNHNS and CDR2 SASEGT. V shed 2 bases and J 12 bases; nucleotides not matched to a gene: 18. The CDR3 spans 17 residues. CDR3 in DNA: TGTGCCAGCAGTGAAAGCGGGGGCGGGACTAGGGTCGAGGTGCAGTTCTTC. As protein: CASSESGGGTRVEVQFF.

The J gene is TRBJ2-1, the V gene TRBV2; possible D gene TRBD1, 6 bases. Germline V gene sequence: CDR1 SNHLY, CDR2 FYNNEI. V lost 5 bases and J lost 9, with 14 bases in between. The CDR3 extends over 13 amino acids. CDR3 region: CASSNQGLGEQFF. CDR3 nucleotides: TGTGCCAGCAGTAACCAGGGGCTAGGTGAGCAGTTCTTC.

The rearrangement links TRBV5-1 to TRBJ2-7; 10 positions agree with TRBD1. Germline V CDR1 and CDR2: SGHRS, YFSETQ. Trimming at V came to 1 base and at J to 3 bases, leaving 10 bases not matched to a gene. There are 17 residues in the CDR3. DNA for the CDR3: TGCGCCAGCAGCTTGTTATCTTTCGGGACAGGGGACTACGAGCAGTACTTC. The encoded protein is CASSLLSFGTGDYEQYF.

V and J are TRBV10-3 and TRBJ1-2; 7 nucleotides agree with TRBD1. Germline CDR1 ENHRY, CDR2 SYGVKD. The CDR3 extends over 13 amino acids. J gave up 11 bases and V 3 bases, and 9 bases lay outside the gene matches. The CDR3 sequence is CAISDQPGQPYTF. The CDR3 DNA sequence: TGTGCCATCAGTGATCAACCGGGACAGCCATACACCTTC.

V usage is TRBV4-1 and J usage is TRBJ2-5; D remains unclear. Trimming shortened V by 2 bases and J by 0 bases, and 13 bases separated the two germline ends. Germline V CDR1 and CDR2: MGHRA, YSYEKL. CDR3 length: 16 amino acids. Here the CDR3 DNA reads TGCGCCAGCAGCCAATTTCCCAGCAGGTACCAAGAGACCCAGTACTTC. Protein: CASSQFPSRYQETQYF.

The chain recombines TRBV14 with TRBJ2-1; possible D gene TRBD2, 6 bases. The germline gives CDR1 SGHDN, CDR2 FVKESK. V was cut by 6 bases and J by 8 bases, with 11 bases left in between. This CDR3 is 12 amino acids long. The CDR3 sequence: CASSSGWYEQFF. CDR3 DNA: TGTGCCAGCAGTAGCGGATGGTATGAGCAGTTCTTC.